A single sample is the source of the 26 T cell receptor beta chains below, sequenced in a study of T cell clusters in autoimmune cytopenias. One tube held mixed TRB-A and TRB-B primer pools for touch-down PCR. TCRdb reprocessed the multiplex PCR reads, keeping one entry per CDR3 protein, no DNA. The sample table includes roughly 8,100 distinct CDR3 sequences. Each sample's input was roughly 270 ng genomic DNA, 38,000 or so genome equivalents. Input material: peripheral blood. Receptors originate from a human donor with an autoimmune cytopenia or autoimmune hepatitis (not recorded which).

The rearrangement uses TRBV5-6 and TRBJ2-7; TCRdb indicates TRBD2, and absent DNA this call remains unverified. Germline CDR1 SGHDT, CDR2 YYEEEE. CDR3 length: 11 amino acids. CDR3 sequence reads: CASSVGSEQYF.

J is TRBJ2-6 and V is TRBV13. The CDR3 consists of 15 residues. Germline CDR1 reads PRHDT; CDR2 reads FYEKMQ (reference sequence). CDR3 sequence: CASSLSQSGANVLTF.

By frequency, this clonotype is medium-sized (0.01 to 0.1%). This sequence joins TRBV18 and TRBJ1-2; TCRdb names TRBD1, which stays unverified in the absence of DNA. The germline V gene encodes CDR1 KGHSH and CDR2 LQKENI. This CDR3 has 14 residues. The CDR3 sequence is CASSPSDRFLGYTF. The entire variable domain, with the rest obtained from reference TRBV18 and TRBJ1-2, is as follows: NAGVMQNPRHLVRRRGQEARLRCSPMKGHSHVYWYRQLPEEGLKFMVYLQKENIIDESGMPKERFSAEFPKEGPSILRIQQVVRGDSAAYFCASSPSDRFLGYTFGSGTRLTVV.

Measured by frequency, this clonotype is medium-sized. The chain joins TRBV19 to TRBJ2-7. Germline CDR1 LNHDA, CDR2 SQIVND (reference sequence). The length of the CDR3 is 14 residues. CDR3 region: CASSVFGMTYEQYF.

This clonotype registers medium-sized by frequency. V gene TRBV30 combines with J gene TRBJ1-5. Germline V gives CDR1 GTSNPN, CDR2 SVGIG (reference sequence). The CDR3 loop spans 13 amino acids. The CDR3 loop reads CAWSSQLNQPQHF.

By frequency, this clonotype registers medium-sized (0.01 to 0.1%). J is TRBJ1-1 and V is TRBV19; TCRdb reports TRBD1, a call that lacks DNA to check it against. CDR1 and CDR2 from the germline V gene are LNHDA and SQIVND (reference sequence). The CDR3 has 13 residues. The CDR3 spells CASSADRVTEAFF.

This clonotype is identified as medium-sized (0.01 to 0.1%) from frequency. The chain uses TRBV19 and TRBJ2-5; without DNA, the TCRdb call of TRBD1 cannot be checked. CDR3 length: 15 amino acids. CDR1 is LNHDA and CDR2 is SQIVND in the germline V gene (reference sequence). This chain's CDR3 is CASSRGQKRQETQYF.

The chain recombines TRBV20-1 with TRBJ2-3. CDR3 length: 12 amino acids. Germline assignment: CDR1 DFQATT and CDR2 SNEGSKA (reference sequence). The CDR3 here is CSGRRSGDTQYF.

The rearrangement uses TRBV30 and TRBJ2-5; TCRdb returns TRBD1, unconfirmable since there is no DNA. Germline V CDR1 and CDR2: GTSNPN, SVGIG (reference sequence). The CDR3 extends over 13 amino acids. CDR3 sequence: CAQDRGPQETQYF.

This sequence joins TRBV11-3 and TRBJ2-7; TCRdb selects TRBD2, and the lack of DNA leaves this call unchecked. The CDR3 is 15 residues long. The germline gives CDR1 SGHNT, CDR2 YENEEA. This chain's CDR3 is CASSLASDIEYEQYF.

This clonotype is medium-sized (0.01 to 0.1%) by frequency. The chain is built from TRBV27 and TRBJ2-5; TCRdb's assignment of TRBD1 cannot be checked, as there is no DNA. CDR3 length equals 13 residues. CDR1 is MNHEY, CDR2 SMNVEV, per germline (reference sequence). The CDR3 spells CASRGHLQETQYF.

This clonotype ranks as medium-sized in terms of frequency. This rearrangement joins TRBV29-1 to TRBJ2-7. CDR1 is SQVTM and CDR2 is ANQGSEA in the germline V gene. This CDR3 contains 12 residues. The CDR3 here is CSVESDWGEQYF.

J is TRBJ2-5 and V is TRBV27; TCRdb selects TRBD1, and the lack of DNA leaves this call unchecked. Germline V lookup: CDR1 MNHEY, CDR2 SMNVEV (reference sequence). The CDR3 loop spans 15 amino acids. CDR3 protein: CASSRTTGTQETQYF.

According to its frequency, this clonotype is medium-sized. The chain is built from TRBV29-1 and TRBJ2-5; TCRdb proposes TRBD1, but this gene call is untestable without DNA. This CDR3 contains 17 residues. CDR1 SQVTM and CDR2 ANQGSEA come from the germline V gene. This CDR3 reads CSVDALLTGSYQETQYF. The whole variable domain, remainder taken from reference TRBV29-1 and TRBJ2-5, is SAVISQKPSRDICQRGTSLTIQCQVDSQVTMMFWYRQQPGQSLTLIATANQGSEATYESGFVIDKFPISRPNLTFSTLTVSNMSPEDSSIYLCSVDALLTGSYQETQYFGPGTRLLVL.

Here the CDR3 reads CAWGRGQGRQPQHF. This chain joins TRBV30 and TRBJ1-5; the D call from TCRdb, TRBD1, cannot be confirmed without DNA. This CDR3 has 14 amino acids. From germline, CDR1 is GTSNPN and CDR2 SVGIG (reference sequence).

This chain links TRBV15 with TRBJ1-5. CDR3 size: 16 residues. CDR1 and CDR2 from the germline V gene are LNHNV and YYDKDF (reference sequence). CDR3 region: CATSREPEFRNQPQHF.

This clonotype is medium-sized by frequency. This chain connects TRBV5-5 to TRBJ2-7. This CDR3 region has 14 residues. CDR1 is SGHKS and CDR2 is YYEKEE in the germline V gene (reference sequence). This chain's CDR3 is CASSLLQSSYEQYF.

This clonotype ranks as medium-sized in terms of frequency. V and J are TRBV30 and TRBJ1-1. The CDR3 consists of 13 residues. Germline-derived CDR1 and CDR2 are GTSNPN and SVGIG (reference sequence). This chain's CDR3 is CAWSVGQYTEAFF.

V gene TRBV19 combines with J gene TRBJ1-3; TCRdb designates TRBD1, a call that cannot be tested without DNA. Germline CDR1 is LNHDA and CDR2 is SQIVND (reference sequence). The CDR3 has 17 amino acids. CDR3 residues: CASIWTGGHDSGNTIYF.

The gene calls are TRBV7-9 and TRBJ2-5; TCRdb names TRBD2, which stays unverified in the absence of DNA. Germline lookup yields CDR1 SEHNR and CDR2 FQNEAQ (reference sequence). This CDR3 region has 13 residues. CDR3 amino acids: CASSLMRGETQYF. Supplemented by reference TRBV7-9 and TRBJ2-5, the full variable domain reads DTGVSQNPRHKITKRGQNVTFRCDPISEHNRLYWYRQTLGQGPEFLTYFQNEAQLEKSRLLSDRFSAERPKGSFSTLEIQRTEQGDSAMYLCASSLMRGETQYFGPGTRLLVL.

This clonotype is medium-sized (0.01 to 0.1%) by frequency. The rearrangement uses TRBV6-5 and TRBJ1-4. This CDR3 contains 15 residues. Germline assignment: CDR1 MNHEY and CDR2 SVGAGI. CDR3 loop: CASSYGAGFREKLFF.

This clonotype shows up as medium-sized (0.01 to 0.1%) by frequency. The chain employs TRBV19 and TRBJ1-4. Germline lookup yields CDR1 LNHDA and CDR2 SQIVND (reference sequence). The CDR3 runs 13 residues. This CDR3 is CASSIREGEKLFF.

This chain joins TRBV6-6 and TRBJ2-7; TCRdb's assignment of TRBD2 cannot be checked, as there is no DNA. The CDR3 covers 15 residues. The V gene's germline CDR1 is MNHNY and CDR2 SVGAGI (reference sequence). The CDR3 sequence is CASTRTSGGAYEQYF.

Its frequency marks this clonotype as medium-sized. V is TRBV5-4 and J is TRBJ2-3; TCRdb selects TRBD1, and the lack of DNA leaves this call unchecked. The germline CDR1 and CDR2 sequences are SGHNT and YYREEE (reference sequence). The CDR3 is 16 amino acids. CDR3 amino acids: CASSATGTGFTDTQYF. Combining the CDR3 with reference TRBV5-4 and TRBJ2-3 gives the whole variable domain ETGVTQSPTHLIKTRGQQVTLRCSSQSGHNTVSWYQQALGQGPQFIFQYYREEENGRGNFPPRFSGLQFPNYSSELNVNALELDDSALYLCASSATGTGFTDTQYFGPGTRLTVL.

The gene calls are TRBV6-5 and TRBJ2-3. Germline-derived CDR1 and CDR2 are MNHEY and SVGAGI. This CDR3 spans 12 amino acids. Here the CDR3 reads CASSQTGDTQYF.

The rearrangement joins TRBV5-1 to TRBJ1-2. This CDR3 is 13 amino acids long. The germline V gene encodes CDR1 SGHRS and CDR2 YFSETQ. The CDR3 protein is CASSLGQIYGYTF.